This TCR beta chain was sequenced for a study of blood T cell repertoires in COVID-19. For the study at large: The cDNA or gDNA used as material had been derived from T cells, B-cell-depleted T cells, or PBMCs.

The CDR3 totals 15 residues. The V end lost 1 base, the J end lost 6 bases, and 12 bases lay between the germline ends. CDR1 SEHNR and CDR2 FQNEAQ come from the germline V gene (reference sequence). Seattle participants joined during active infection and were tracked over time. Only in-frame clones appear in the TCRdb table, and some are missing; sequencing was by immunoSEQ multiplex PCR. Of approximately 33,000 clones in the sample, approximately 85% were seen once. The sample taken for sequencing was peripheral blood. The chain links TRBV7-9 to TRBJ1-4, with TRBD1 as a possible D gene (6 bases). This TCR was sampled from a man in his 60s with COVID-19, enrolled during active disease. The DNA of the CDR3 is TGTGCCAGCAGCTTAGGGGGGCTGGGGGATGAAAAACTGTTTTTT. Translating it yields CASSLGGLGDEKLFF.